This T cell receptor (beta chain) originates from a study of read filtering for tumor transcriptome and immune sequencing. Study details: RNA-seq yielded only about 75 to 1,400 TCR reads, IR-seq about 4 to 11 million.

From 400 to 450 ng of RNA, a library with molecular barcoded alpha/delta and beta/gamma adaptors was made. MiXCR, run by TCRdb on the reads, gives a single entry per CDR3 protein. The sample lists tens of thousands of distinct CDR3 sequences; roughly 14% were seen once. The J segment lost 3 bases and the V segment lost 0 bases, leaving 3 bases of the junction unmatched. The germline gives CDR1 SGHVS, CDR2 FQNEAQ. The CDR3 has 15 amino acids. There are many counts of this clonotype. Its antigen is currently unknown. Whole-study results and caveats: Dropping single-read clonotypes raised IR-seq and RNA-seq shared-clonotype correlation. Roughly 79% of IR-seq clonotypes had one read, totaling approximately 3.5% of reads; RNA-seq: roughly 76% and 46%.

The sample comprised a population of CD138-negative cells sorted from bone marrow. The sequence was collected from a donor over 35 with multiple myeloma. This chain connects TRBV7-8 to TRBJ2-5, with 8 positions matching TRBD1. The CDR3 sequence: CASSLAWTGKETQYF. DNA of the CDR3: TGTGCCAGCAGCTTAGCCTGGACAGGGAAAGAGACCCAGTACTTC.